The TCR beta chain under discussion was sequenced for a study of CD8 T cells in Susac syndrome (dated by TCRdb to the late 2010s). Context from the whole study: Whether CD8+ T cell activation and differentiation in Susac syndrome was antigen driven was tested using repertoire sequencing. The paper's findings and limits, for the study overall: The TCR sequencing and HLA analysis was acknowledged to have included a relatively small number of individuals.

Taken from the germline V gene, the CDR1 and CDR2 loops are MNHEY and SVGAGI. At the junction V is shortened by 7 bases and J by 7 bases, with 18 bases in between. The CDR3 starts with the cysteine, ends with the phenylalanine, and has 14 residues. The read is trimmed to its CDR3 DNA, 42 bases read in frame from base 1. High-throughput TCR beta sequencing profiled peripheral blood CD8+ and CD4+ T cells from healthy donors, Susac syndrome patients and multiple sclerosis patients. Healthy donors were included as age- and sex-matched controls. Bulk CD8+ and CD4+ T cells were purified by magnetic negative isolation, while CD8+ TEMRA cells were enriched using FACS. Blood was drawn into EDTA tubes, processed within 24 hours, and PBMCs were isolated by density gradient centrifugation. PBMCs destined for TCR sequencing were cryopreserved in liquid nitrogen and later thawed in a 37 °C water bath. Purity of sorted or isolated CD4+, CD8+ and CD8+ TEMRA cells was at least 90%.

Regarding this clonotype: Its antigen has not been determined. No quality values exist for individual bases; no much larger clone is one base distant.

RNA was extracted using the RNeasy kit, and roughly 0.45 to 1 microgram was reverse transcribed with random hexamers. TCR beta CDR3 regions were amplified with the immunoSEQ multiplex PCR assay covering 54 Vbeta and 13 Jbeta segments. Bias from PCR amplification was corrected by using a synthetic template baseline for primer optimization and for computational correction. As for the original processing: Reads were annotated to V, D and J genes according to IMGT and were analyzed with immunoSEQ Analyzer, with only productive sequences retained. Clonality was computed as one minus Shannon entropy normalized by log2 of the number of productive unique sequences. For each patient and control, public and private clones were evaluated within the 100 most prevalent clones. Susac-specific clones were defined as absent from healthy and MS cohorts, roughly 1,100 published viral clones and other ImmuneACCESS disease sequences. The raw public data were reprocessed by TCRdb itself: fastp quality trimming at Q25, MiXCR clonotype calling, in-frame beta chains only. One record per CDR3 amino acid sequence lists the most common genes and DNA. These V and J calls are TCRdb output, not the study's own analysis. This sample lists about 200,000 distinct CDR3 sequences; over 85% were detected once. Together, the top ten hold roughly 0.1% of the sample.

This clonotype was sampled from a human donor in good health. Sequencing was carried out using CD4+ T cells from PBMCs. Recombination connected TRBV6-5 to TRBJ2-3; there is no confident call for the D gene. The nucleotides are TGTGCCAGCATCGCCCAGAATATCGTATATACGCAGTATTTT. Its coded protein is CASIAQNIVYTQYF.